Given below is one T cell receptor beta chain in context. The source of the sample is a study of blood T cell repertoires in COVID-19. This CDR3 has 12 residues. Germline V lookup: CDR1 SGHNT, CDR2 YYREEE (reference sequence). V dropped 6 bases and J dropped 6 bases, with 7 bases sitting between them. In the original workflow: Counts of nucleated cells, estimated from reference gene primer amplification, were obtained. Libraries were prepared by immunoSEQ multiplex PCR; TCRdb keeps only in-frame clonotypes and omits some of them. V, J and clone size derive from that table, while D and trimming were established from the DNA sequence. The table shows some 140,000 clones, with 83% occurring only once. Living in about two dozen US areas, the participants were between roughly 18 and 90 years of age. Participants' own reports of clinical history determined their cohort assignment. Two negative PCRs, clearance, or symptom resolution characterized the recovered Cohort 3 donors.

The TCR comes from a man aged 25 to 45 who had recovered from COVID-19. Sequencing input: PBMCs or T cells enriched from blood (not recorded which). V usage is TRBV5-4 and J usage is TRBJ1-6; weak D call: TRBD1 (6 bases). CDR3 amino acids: CASNRANSPLHF. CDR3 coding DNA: TGTGCCAGCAACAGGGCTAATTCACCCCTCCACTTT.